This T cell receptor (beta chain) was found in a study of T cell responses to AZD1222 COVID-19 vaccine. The assay was immunoSEQ multiplex PCR, and TCRdb's table has in-frame clones only and misses some. The table lists some 150,000 clones, just over 90% of them singletons, with approximately 2.7% in the top ten. CDR3 length: 15 amino acids. The V and J ends lost 1 base and 2 bases respectively, with 13 bases between them. The germline V gene has CDR1 SGHRS and CDR2 YFSETQ. V gene TRBV5-1 combines with J gene TRBJ2-7; D possibly corresponds to TRBD1 (5 bases). This receptor was identified in an adult in good health. The sample here was peripheral blood, taken on day 0 of MenACWY control vaccination. The CDR3 coding sequence is TGCGCCAGCAGCTTGTCAGCAGGCAGGGCCTACGAGCAGTACTTC. As protein: CASSLSAGRAYEQYF.